This T cell receptor beta chain stems from a study of blood T cell repertoires in COVID-19. Study overall: COVID-19 samples collected from the United States, Italy and Spain covered acute and convalescent phases. PBMCs, B-cell-depleted T cells, or T cells were the source of the cDNA or gDNA that made up the material.

The germline gives CDR1 MNHEY, CDR2 SVGAGI. V lost 0 bases, J lost 7 bases, and 9 bases lay in between. This CDR3 is built from 13 residues. Under the authors' procedure: Reference gene primer amplification in the assay estimated nucleated cell counts. The data were produced by immunoSEQ multiplex PCR, yet TCRdb's version contains in-frame clones alone and is incomplete. From that table come the V and J calls and clone size; the DNA was used to work out D and trimming. The repertoire holds some 96,000 clones, with approximately 80% as singletons. The rearrangement links TRBV6-5 to TRBJ1-2; D not certain. What was sequenced was peripheral blood. The sequence derives from a woman between 70 and 85 years old with acute or convalescent COVID-19. Written as DNA, the CDR3 is TGTGCCAGCAGTTACTCGTCCATCGGTGGCTACACCTTC. It specifies CASSYSSIGGYTF.